This entry describes one TCR beta chain. TCRdb passed the PCR reads through MiXCR, listing each CDR3 protein once. The table has under 800,000 distinct CDR3 sequences, about 25% seen once. The entry originates in a study of molecular identifiers for immune sequencing clone quantification. The V gene's germline CDR1 is SGHTA and CDR2 FQGNSA. V gave up 5 bases and J gave up 2 bases; unmatched junction bases: 13. This CDR3 is built from 19 residues. The material sequenced was naive CD8+ T cells from blood, with Jurkat cell RNA spiked in. The subset here: FACS-sorted CD8+CD4-CCR7+CD45RA+ naive T cells. This TCR was recovered from a human donor in good health. Some libraries in this study had Jurkat cell RNA spiked in. This chain joins TRBV7-2 and TRBJ2-5, with 14 bases fitting TRBD2. CDR3 amino acids: CASSTTSGLAGALQETQYF. The CDR3 DNA reads TGTGCCAGCAGCACTACCTCGGGACTAGCGGGGGCCTTACAAGAGACCCAGTACTTC.